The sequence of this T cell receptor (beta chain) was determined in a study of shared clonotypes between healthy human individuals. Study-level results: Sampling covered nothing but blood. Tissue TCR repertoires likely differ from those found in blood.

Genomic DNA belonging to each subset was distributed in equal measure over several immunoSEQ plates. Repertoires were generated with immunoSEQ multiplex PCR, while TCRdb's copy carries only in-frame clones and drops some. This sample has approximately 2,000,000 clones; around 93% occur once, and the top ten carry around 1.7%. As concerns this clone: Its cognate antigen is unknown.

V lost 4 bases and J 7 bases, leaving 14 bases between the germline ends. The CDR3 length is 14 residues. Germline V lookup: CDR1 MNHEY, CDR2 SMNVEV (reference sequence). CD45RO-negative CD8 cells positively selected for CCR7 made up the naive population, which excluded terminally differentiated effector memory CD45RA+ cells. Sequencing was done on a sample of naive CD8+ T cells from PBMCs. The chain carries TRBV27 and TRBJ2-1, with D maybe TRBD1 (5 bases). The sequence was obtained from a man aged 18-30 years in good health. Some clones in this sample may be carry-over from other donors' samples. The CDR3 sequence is CASSSWQGRNEQFF. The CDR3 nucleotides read TGTGCCAGCAGTTCTTGGCAGGGAAGGAATGAGCAGTTCTTC.